The table lists the clone carrying this TCR beta chain with many counts. Its cognate antigen is unknown. This sample stems from a study of T-cell reconstitution after alpha-beta-depleted transplantation in children. Study-wide findings and caveats: Several hundred expanded graft clones reportedly were the source of alpha-beta T cells about two months after transplant. From surviving recipient T cells and thymic progenitors came the high day-60 TCRbeta diversity observed in some patients. At one year after transplant, newly produced T cells mostly accounted for T-cell counts and diversity.

As it was prepared, the TCRbeta library received unique molecular identifiers. TCRdb reprocessed the PCR reads with MiXCR, giving one entry per CDR3 protein. The sample has around 94,000 distinct CDR3 sequences; approximately 8% are singletons. Deletions cut 0 bases from V and 1 base from J, with 8 bases between. Germline V gene data show CDR1 as SGHKS and CDR2 as YYEKEE (reference sequence). The CDR3 contains 15 residues. Sequences were derived from PBMCs, sampled before TCRalphabeta/CD19-depleted stem cell transplant. The chain couples TRBV5-5 to TRBJ1-5; D call uncertain. This TCR came from a boy aged 2 to 10 with acute lymphoblastic leukemia, due to receive a stem cell transplant. CDR3 sequence (DNA): TGTGCCAGCAGCTTGGTGACAACAAGCAATCAGCCCCAGCATTTT. It translates to CASSLVTTSNQPQHF. Supplemented by reference TRBV5-5 and TRBJ1-5, the full variable domain reads DAGVTQSPTHLIKTRGQQVTLRCSPISGHKSVSWYQQVLGQGPQFIFQYYEKEERGRGNFPDRFSARQFPNYSSELNVNALLLGDSALYLCASSLVTTSNQPQHFGDGTRLSIL.